A selection of T cell receptor beta chains follows, all from one sample in a study of T-cell reconstitution after alpha-beta-depleted transplantation in children. One entry per CDR3 protein, called by TCRdb with MiXCR from the PCR reads. Of about 600,000 distinct CDR3 sequences listed, roughly 10% were seen once; the top ten hold approximately 4.1%. The specimen comprised PBMCs from the stem cell graft donor, sampled from the stem cell graft. These receptors were taken from a human donor who donated a stem cell graft to a child with acute myeloid leukemia. Each CDR3 is given with its conserved first and last residue. A D gene is named only where the DNA matches it firmly. Only some rows state a clone size, as once, few, many or a class for expanded clones.

v_gene	abundance	j_gene	d_gene	CDR3aa	CDR3nt
TRBV10-3	many	TRBJ2-2	.	CAISQGGTNTGELFF	TGTGCCATCAGCCAAGGTGGGACGAACACCGGGGAGCTGTTTTTT
TRBV11-1	few	TRBJ2-1	TRBD2	CASSLDRLAVHNEQFF	TGTGCCAGCAGCTTAGATAGACTAGCGGTCCACAATGAGCAGTTCTTC
TRBV28	few	TRBJ2-2	TRBD1	CASSLTGTGITGELFF	TGTGCCAGCAGTCTTACCGGGACAGGGATCACCGGGGAGCTGTTTTTT
TRBV7-2	many	TRBJ2-1	.	CASSSQELGEQFF	TGTGCCAGCAGCTCCCAAGAACTTGGTGAGCAGTTCTTC
TRBV20-1	many	TRBJ2-7	TRBD2	CSARGGVSGRANNEQYF	TGCAGTGCTAGAGGGGGTGTTAGCGGGAGGGCCAACAACGAGCAGTACTTC
TRBV6-1	.	TRBJ1-5	.	CASTGVNQPQHF	TGTGCCAGCACTGGGGTAAATCAGCCCCAGCATTTT
TRBV5-1	many	TRBJ2-7	.	CASSLGDGTYEQYF	TGCGCCAGCAGCTTGGGAGACGGAACCTACGAGCAGTACTTC
TRBV30	few	TRBJ1-4	.	CAWSGEPRTNEKLFF	TGTGCCTGGAGTGGGGAACCGAGAACTAATGAAAAACTGTTTTTT
TRBV2	.	TRBJ2-4	.	CASSEVRGIAKNIQYF	TGTGCCAGCAGTGAAGTAAGGGGAATAGCCAAAAACATTCAGTACTTC
TRBV18	few	TRBJ1-1	.	CASSPGGSEAFF	TGTGCCAGCTCACCTGGGGGCAGTGAAGCTTTCTTT
TRBV12-3/TRBV12-4	many	TRBJ2-3	.	CASSLTVGTDTQYF	TGTGCCAGCAGTTTGACAGTCGGCACAGATACGCAGTATTTT
TRBV29-1	few	TRBJ2-5	.	CSVNTLWETQYF	TGCAGCGTTAACACTTTATGGGAGACCCAGTACTTC
TRBV7-2	few	TRBJ2-7	TRBD1	CASSYPGTGGIEQYF	TGTGCCAGCAGCTACCCCGGGACAGGGGGGATCGAGCAGTACTTC
TRBV9	few	TRBJ2-2	.	CASSDGARGTGELFF	TGTGCCAGCAGCGACGGAGCACGGGGCACCGGGGAGCTGTTTTTT
TRBV11-2	.	TRBJ2-3	.	CASSTPTTLTDTQYF	TGTGCCAGCAGCACCCCGACTACCCTCACAGATACGCAGTATTTT
TRBV27	few	TRBJ2-1	.	CASSGIYNEQFF	TGTGCCAGCAGCGGGATCTACAATGAGCAGTTCTTC
TRBV7-9	.	TRBJ2-3	.	CASSGAGFTDTQYF	TGTGCCAGCAGCGGGGCAGGGTTCACAGATACGCAGTATTTT
TRBV29-1	many	TRBJ2-3	TRBD2	CSVEWVTLEREGTDTQYF	TGCAGCGTTGAATGGGTCACCCTCGAGCGGGAGGGGACAGATACGCAGTATTTT
TRBV12-3/TRBV12-4	few	TRBJ2-1	TRBD2	CASRLTGTSGSYEQFF	TGTGCCAGCAGACTTACCGGGACTAGCGGGAGCTATGAGCAGTTCTTC
TRBV9	many	TRBJ2-7	.	CASSLSGYFSYEQYF	TGTGCCAGCAGTCTAAGCGGGTACTTCTCCTACGAGCAGTACTTC
TRBV11-2	.	TRBJ1-5	TRBD1	CASSQTGTGHQPQHF	TGTGCCAGCAGCCAAACCGGGACAGGACATCAGCCCCAGCATTTT
TRBV5-5	.	TRBJ2-2	TRBD2	CASSLVSGSGSVELFF	TGTGCCAGCAGCTTGGTTAGCGGGAGTGGCTCCGTAGAGCTGTTTTTT
TRBV5-1	many	TRBJ2-1	TRBD2	CATGPGLAGGRYNEQFF	TGCGCCACCGGACCGGGACTAGCGGGAGGACGCTACAATGAGCAGTTCTTC
TRBV4-2	few	TRBJ2-1	.	CASSQDLVAVEIAQFF	TGTGCCAGCAGCCAAGATTTGGTAGCGGTGGAGATTGCGCAGTTCTTC
TRBV3-1	few	TRBJ2-1	TRBD2	CASSHGLAGAHEQFF	TGTGCCAGCAGCCACGGACTAGCGGGAGCGCATGAGCAGTTCTTC
TRBV7-8	many	TRBJ2-4	.	CASSPPRAAKNIQYF	TGTGCCAGCAGCCCTCCCAGGGCAGCCAAAAACATTCAGTACTTC
TRBV29-1	many	TRBJ1-3	.	CSGLQGSGNTIYF	TGCAGCGGACTACAGGGTTCTGGAAACACCATATATTTT
TRBV7-3	many	TRBJ2-7	.	CASSPQGFGEQYF	TGTGCCAGCAGCCCACAGGGTTTTGGCGAGCAGTACTTC
TRBV3-1	many	TRBJ1-1	.	CASSLGDRAFF	TGTGCCAGCAGCCTTGGTGACAGGGCTTTCTTT
TRBV24-1	.	TRBJ1-3	TRBD1	CATSWDRVSPFYSGNTIYF	TGTGCCACCAGCTGGGACAGGGTTTCTCCTTTCTACTCTGGAAACACCATATATTTT
TRBV20-1	.	TRBJ1-4	TRBD1	CSAREQGFRKLFF	TGCAGTGCTAGAGAACAGGGGTTCCGAAAACTGTTTTTT
TRBV7-9	few	TRBJ2-7	.	CASSSPGRNEQYF	TGTGCCAGCAGCAGCCCGGGACGGAACGAGCAGTACTTC
TRBV20-1	.	TRBJ2-7	TRBD2	CSARTGRVSYEQYF	TGCAGTGCTAGGACCGGGAGGGTCTCCTACGAGCAGTACTTC
TRBV28	.	TRBJ2-6	.	CASTPEANGANVLTF	TGTGCCAGCACGCCGGAGGCTAACGGGGCCAACGTCCTGACTTTC
TRBV9	few	TRBJ1-6	.	CASSVDRGRNSPLHF	TGTGCCAGCAGCGTAGATAGGGGAAGGAATTCACCCCTCCACTTT
TRBV5-1	few	TRBJ2-2	.	CASRAGPANTGELFF	TGCGCCAGCAGGGCCGGGCCCGCGAACACCGGGGAGCTGTTTTTT
TRBV2	few	TRBJ2-1	TRBD2	CASTSGRGSYNEQFF	TGTGCCAGCACAAGCGGGAGGGGCTCCTACAATGAGCAGTTCTTC
TRBV2	few	TRBJ2-2	.	CASSEGVGANTGELFF	TGTGCCAGCAGTGAAGGGGTGGGGGCGAACACCGGGGAGCTGTTTTTT
TRBV20-1	many	TRBJ2-4	.	CSARDHREGDIQYF	TGCAGTGCTAGAGATCATCGAGAGGGGGACATTCAGTACTTC
TRBV7-9	few	TRBJ2-1	TRBD1	CASSVGQGREQFF	TGTGCCAGCAGCGTGGGACAGGGGCGCGAGCAGTTCTTC
TRBV20-1	few	TRBJ2-7	.	CSARDLGGPTYEQYF	TGCAGTGCTAGAGATCTAGGGGGGCCGACCTACGAGCAGTACTTC
TRBV20-1	.	TRBJ2-7	.	CSARPRATYEQYF	TGCAGTGCTAGACCCAGGGCGACCTACGAGCAGTACTTC
TRBV12-3/TRBV12-4	.	TRBJ1-5	.	CASVSRSNQPQHF	TGTGCCAGCGTTAGTCGGAGCAATCAGCCCCAGCATTTT
TRBV3-1	few	TRBJ2-1	TRBD2	CASSQPGLDRYNEQFF	TGTGCCAGCAGCCAACCGGGACTAGACCGCTACAATGAGCAGTTCTTC
TRBV28	many	TRBJ2-7	.	CASNRQLSSYEQYF	TGTGCCAGCAACCGACAGCTAAGCTCCTACGAGCAGTACTTC
TRBV3-1	many	TRBJ2-5	TRBD2	CASSQDWAGEETQYF	TGTGCCAGCAGCCAAGATTGGGCGGGAGAAGAGACCCAGTACTTC
TRBV20-1	.	TRBJ2-7	.	CSARDPIAYEQYF	TGCAGTGCTAGAGATCCCATCGCCTACGAGCAGTACTTC
TRBV6-5	many	TRBJ2-7	TRBD2	CASSTVGGSNEQYF	TGTGCCAGCAGTACGGTCGGCGGGAGTAACGAGCAGTACTTC
TRBV6-5	.	TRBJ2-3	.	CASSYGAQQYF	TGTGCCAGCAGTTATGGGGCGCAGCAGTATTTT
TRBV7-2	many	TRBJ2-3	.	CASSLARQKDRDTQYF	TGTGCCAGCAGCTTAGCGCGACAGAAAGACAGGGATACGCAGTATTTT
TRBV30	.	TRBJ2-1	TRBD2	CAWKVSGRGFYNEQFF	TGTGCCTGGAAGGTTAGCGGGAGAGGTTTCTACAATGAGCAGTTCTTC
TRBV7-9	few	TRBJ2-1	TRBD2	CASSFWTSGSRDEQFF	TGTGCCAGCAGCTTCTGGACTAGCGGGAGTCGCGATGAGCAGTTCTTC